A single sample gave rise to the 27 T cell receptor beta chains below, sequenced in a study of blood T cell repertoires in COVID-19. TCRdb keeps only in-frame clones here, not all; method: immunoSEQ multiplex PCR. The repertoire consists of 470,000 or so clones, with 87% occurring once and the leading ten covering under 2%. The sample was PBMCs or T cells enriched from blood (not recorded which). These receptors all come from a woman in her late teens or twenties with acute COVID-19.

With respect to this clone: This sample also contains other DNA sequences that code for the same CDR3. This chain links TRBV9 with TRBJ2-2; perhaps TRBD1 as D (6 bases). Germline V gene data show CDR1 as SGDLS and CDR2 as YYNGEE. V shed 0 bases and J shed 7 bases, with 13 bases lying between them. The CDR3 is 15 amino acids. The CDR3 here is CASSVGSGAHGELFF. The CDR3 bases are TGTGCCAGCAGCGTAGGGTCAGGGGCCCACGGGGAGCTGTTTTTT.

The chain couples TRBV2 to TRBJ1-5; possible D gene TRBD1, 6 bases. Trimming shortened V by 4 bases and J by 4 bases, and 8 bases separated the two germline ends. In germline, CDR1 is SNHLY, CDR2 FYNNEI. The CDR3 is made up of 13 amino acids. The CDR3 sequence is CASSAQGNQPQHF. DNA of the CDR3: TGTGCCAGCAGTGCTCAGGGGAATCAGCCCCAGCATTTT.

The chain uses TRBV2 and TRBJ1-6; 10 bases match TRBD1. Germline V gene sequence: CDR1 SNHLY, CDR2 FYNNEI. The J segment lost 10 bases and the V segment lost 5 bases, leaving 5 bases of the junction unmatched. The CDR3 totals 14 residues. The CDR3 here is CASSPGQGGSPLHF. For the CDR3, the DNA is TGTGCCAGCAGTCCAGGACAGGGGGGATCACCCCTCCACTTT. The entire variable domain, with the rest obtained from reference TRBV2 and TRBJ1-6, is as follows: EPEVTQTPSHQVTQMGQEVILRCVPISNHLYFYWYRQILGQKVEFLVSFYNNEISEKSEIFDDQFSVERPDGSNFTLKIRSTKLEDSAMYFCASSPGQGGSPLHFGNGTRLTVT.

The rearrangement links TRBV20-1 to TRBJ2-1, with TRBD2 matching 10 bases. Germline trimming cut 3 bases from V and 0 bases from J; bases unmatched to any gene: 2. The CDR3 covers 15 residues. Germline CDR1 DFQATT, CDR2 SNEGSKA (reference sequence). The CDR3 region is CSASSSGGSYNEQFF. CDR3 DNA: TGCAGTGCTAGTTCTAGCGGGGGCTCCTACAATGAGCAGTTCTTC.

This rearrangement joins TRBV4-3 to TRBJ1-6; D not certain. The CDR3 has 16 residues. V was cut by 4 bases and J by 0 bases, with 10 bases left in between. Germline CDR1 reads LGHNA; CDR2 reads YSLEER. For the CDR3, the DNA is TGCGCCAGCAGCCTGGCGCACAGCTCCTATAATTCACCCCTCCACTTT. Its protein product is CASSLAHSSYNSPLHF.

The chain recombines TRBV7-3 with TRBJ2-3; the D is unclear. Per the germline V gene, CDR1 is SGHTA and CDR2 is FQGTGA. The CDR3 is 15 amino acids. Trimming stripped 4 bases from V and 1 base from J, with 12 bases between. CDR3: CASSSEMGGTDTQYF. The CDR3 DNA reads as TGTGCCAGCAGCTCAGAAATGGGCGGCACAGATACGCAGTATTTT.

CDR3 region: CASSLAGVGQPQHF. In DNA, the CDR3 is TGTGCCAGCAGCCTAGCAGGGGTTGGTCAGCCCCAGCATTTT. The chain has TRBV6-5 and TRBJ1-5; tentatively, D is TRBD1 (6 bases). V lost 6 bases to trimming and J lost 6 bases, with 15 bases between them. The CDR3 totals 14 residues. Looked up from germline, CDR1 is MNHEY and CDR2 is SVGAGI.

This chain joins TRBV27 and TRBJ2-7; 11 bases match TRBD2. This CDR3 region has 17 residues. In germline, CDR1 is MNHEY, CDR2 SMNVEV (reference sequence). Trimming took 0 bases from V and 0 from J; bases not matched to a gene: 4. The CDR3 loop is CASSLSVAGGTSYEQYF. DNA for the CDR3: TGTGCCAGCAGTTTATCCGTAGCGGGGGGGACCTCCTACGAGCAGTACTTC.

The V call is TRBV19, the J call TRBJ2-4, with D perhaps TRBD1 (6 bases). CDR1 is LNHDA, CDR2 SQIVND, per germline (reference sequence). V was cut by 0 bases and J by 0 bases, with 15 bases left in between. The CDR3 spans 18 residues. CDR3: CASSIDPQGALAKNIQYF. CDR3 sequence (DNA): TGTGCCAGTAGTATAGATCCACAGGGTGCCCTAGCCAAAAACATTCAGTACTTC.

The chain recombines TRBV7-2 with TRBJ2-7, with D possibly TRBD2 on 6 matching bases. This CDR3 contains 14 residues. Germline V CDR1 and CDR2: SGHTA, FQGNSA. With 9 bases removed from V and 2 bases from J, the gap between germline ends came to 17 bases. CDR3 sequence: CASRSGSKAYEQYF. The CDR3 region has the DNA TGTGCCAGTAGATCCGGGAGTAAGGCCTACGAGCAGTACTTC.

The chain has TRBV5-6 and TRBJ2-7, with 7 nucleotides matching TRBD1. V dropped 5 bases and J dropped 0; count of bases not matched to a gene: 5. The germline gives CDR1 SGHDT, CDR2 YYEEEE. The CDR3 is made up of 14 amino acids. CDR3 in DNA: TGTGCCAGCAGTCCCGGGACAGTCTCCTACGAGCAGTACTTC. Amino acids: CASSPGTVSYEQYF.

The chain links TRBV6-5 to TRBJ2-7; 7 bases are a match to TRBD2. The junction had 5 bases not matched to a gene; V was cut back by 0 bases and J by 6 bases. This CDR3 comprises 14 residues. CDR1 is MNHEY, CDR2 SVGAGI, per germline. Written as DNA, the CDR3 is TGTGCCAGCAGTTACTCCAGACTAGCTAGCGAGCAGTACTTC. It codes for CASSYSRLASEQYF.

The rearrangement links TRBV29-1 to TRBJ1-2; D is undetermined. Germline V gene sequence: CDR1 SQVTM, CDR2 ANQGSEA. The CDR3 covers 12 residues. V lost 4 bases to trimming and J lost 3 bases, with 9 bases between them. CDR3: CSVAKRDYGYTF. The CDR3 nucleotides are TGCAGCGTTGCAAAGAGGGACTATGGCTACACCTTC.

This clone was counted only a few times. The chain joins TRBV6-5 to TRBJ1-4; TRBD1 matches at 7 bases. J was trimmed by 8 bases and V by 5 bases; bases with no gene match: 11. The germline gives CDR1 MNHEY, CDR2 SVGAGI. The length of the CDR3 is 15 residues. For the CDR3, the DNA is TGTGCCAGCAGTCAACGACAGGGATTTCGAGAAAAACTGTTTTTT. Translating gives CASSQRQGFREKLFF.

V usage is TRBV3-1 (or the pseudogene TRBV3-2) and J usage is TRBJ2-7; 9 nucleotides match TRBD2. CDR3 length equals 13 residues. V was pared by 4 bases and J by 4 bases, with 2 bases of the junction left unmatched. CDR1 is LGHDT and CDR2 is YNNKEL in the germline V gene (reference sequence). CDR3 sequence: CASSRGGGYEQYF. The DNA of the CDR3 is TGTGCCAGCAGCCGCGGGGGGGGTTACGAGCAGTACTTC.

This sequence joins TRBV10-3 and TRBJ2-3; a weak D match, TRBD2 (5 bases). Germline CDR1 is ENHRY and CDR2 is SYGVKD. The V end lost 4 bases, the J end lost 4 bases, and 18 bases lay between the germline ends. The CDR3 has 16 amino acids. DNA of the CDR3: TGTGCCATCAGTGGCGCCGAGCCAAGCGGCTCAGATACGCAGTATTTT. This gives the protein CAISGAEPSGSDTQYF.

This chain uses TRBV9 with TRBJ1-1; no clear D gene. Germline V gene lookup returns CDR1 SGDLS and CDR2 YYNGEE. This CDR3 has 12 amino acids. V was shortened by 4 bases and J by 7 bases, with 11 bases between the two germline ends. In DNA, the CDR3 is TGTGCCAGCAGCCCCCACCCGCGTGAAGCTTTCTTT. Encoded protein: CASSPHPREAFF. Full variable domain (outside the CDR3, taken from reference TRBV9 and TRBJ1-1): DSGVTQTPKHLITATGQRVTLRCSPRSGDLSVYWYQQSLDQGLQFLIQYYNGEERAKGNILERFSAQQFPDLHSELNLSSLELGDSALYFCASSPHPREAFFGQGTRLTVV.

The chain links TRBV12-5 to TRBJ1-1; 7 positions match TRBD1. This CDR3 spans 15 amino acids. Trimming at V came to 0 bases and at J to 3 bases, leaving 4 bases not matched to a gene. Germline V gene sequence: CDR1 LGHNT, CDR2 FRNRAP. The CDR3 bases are TGTGCTAGTGGTTTGGTAGGAACAGGGGACACTGAAGCTTTCTTT. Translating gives CASGLVGTGDTEAFF.

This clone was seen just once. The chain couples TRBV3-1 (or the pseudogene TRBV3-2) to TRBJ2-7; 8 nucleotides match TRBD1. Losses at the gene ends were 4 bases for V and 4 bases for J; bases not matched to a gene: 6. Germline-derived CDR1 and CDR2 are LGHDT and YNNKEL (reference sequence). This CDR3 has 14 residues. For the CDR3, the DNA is TGTGCCAGCAGCCCACAGGGGGAAATATACGAGCAGTACTTC. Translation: CASSPQGEIYEQYF.

The CDR3 sequence: CASSHIAGRNNSPLHF. The CDR3 nucleotides are TGTGCCAGCAGCCATATCGCCGGGAGGAATAATTCACCCCTCCACTTT. The chain couples TRBV14 to TRBJ1-6; no reliable D call. This CDR3 has 16 residues. Germline V gene lookup returns CDR1 SGHDN and CDR2 FVKESK. V lost 3 bases and J 5 bases, leaving 14 bases between the germline ends.

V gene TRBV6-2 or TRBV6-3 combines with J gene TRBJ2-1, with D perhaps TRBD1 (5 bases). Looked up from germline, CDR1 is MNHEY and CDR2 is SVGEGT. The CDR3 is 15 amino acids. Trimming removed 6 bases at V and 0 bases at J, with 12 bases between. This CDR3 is CASSTTGSSYNEQFF. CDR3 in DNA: TGTGCCAGCAGCACTACAGGAAGCTCCTACAATGAGCAGTTCTTC.

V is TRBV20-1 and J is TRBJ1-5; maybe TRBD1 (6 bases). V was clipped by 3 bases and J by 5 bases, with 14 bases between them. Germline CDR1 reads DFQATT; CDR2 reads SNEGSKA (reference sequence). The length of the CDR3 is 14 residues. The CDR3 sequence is CSASPPGDHQPQHF. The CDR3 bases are TGCAGTGCTAGTCCACCAGGGGATCATCAGCCCCAGCATTTT.

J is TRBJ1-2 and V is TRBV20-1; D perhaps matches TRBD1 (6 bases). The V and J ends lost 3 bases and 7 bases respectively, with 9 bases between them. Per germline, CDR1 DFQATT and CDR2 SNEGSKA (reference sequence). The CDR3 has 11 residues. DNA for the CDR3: TGCAGTGCTAGTACAGGGTTTGGCTACACCTTC. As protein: CSASTGFGYTF.

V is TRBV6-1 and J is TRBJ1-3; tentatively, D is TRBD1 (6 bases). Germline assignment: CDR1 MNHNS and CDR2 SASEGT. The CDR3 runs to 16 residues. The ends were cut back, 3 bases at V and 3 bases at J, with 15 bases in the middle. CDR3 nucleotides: TGTGCCAGCAGTGACCCGGGGGGCGCGCATGGAAACACCATATATTTT. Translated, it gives CASSDPGGAHGNTIYF.

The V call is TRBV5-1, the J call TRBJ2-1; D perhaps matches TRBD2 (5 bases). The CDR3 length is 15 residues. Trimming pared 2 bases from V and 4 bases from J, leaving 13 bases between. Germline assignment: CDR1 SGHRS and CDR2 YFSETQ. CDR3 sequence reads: CASSLTGIDYNEQFF. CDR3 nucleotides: TGCGCCAGCAGCTTAACCGGGATCGATTACAATGAGCAGTTCTTC. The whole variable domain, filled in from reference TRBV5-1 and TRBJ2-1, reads KAGVTQTPRYLIKTRGQQVTLSCSPISGHRSVSWYQQTPGQGLQFLFEYFSETQRNKGNFPGRFSGRQFSNSRSEMNVSTLELGDSALYLCASSLTGIDYNEQFFGPGTRLTVL.

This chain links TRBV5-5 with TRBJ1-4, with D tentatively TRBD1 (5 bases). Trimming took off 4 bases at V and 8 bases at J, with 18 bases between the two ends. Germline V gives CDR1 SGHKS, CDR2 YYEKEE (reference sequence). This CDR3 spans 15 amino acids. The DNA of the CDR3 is TGTGCCAGCAGCGTCCCCCGCGGGGGAGGAGAAAAACTGTTTTTT. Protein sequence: CASSVPRGGGEKLFF.

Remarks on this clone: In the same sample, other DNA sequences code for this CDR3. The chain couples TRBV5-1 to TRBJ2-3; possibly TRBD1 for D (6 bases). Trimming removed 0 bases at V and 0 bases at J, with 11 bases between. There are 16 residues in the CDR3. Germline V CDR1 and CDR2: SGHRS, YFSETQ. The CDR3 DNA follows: TGCGCCAGCAGCTTGGGCGCAGGGGCAAGCACAGATACGCAGTATTTT. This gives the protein CASSLGAGASTDTQYF. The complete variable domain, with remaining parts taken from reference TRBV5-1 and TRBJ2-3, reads KAGVTQTPRYLIKTRGQQVTLSCSPISGHRSVSWYQQTPGQGLQFLFEYFSETQRNKGNFPGRFSGRQFSNSRSEMNVSTLELGDSALYLCASSLGAGASTDTQYFGPGTRLTVL.